This T cell receptor beta chain was documented in a study of blood T cell repertoires in COVID-19. Across the whole study: The United States, Italy and Spain supplied acute and convalescent COVID-19 samples. From T cells, B-cell-depleted T cells, or PBMCs came the material, which was cDNA or gDNA.

Original analysis: Reference gene primer amplification gave nucleated cell count estimates. Only in-frame clones appear in the TCRdb table, and some are missing; sequencing was by immunoSEQ multiplex PCR. D and trimming come from the DNA, and the V and J calls and clone size come from that table. The sample lists 140,000 to 150,000 clones, about 87% seen once, with around 40% in the top ten. This clone was seen more than once but under ten times. Trimming took 0 bases from V and 5 from J, leaving 16 bases between them. The CDR3 spans 17 residues. The germline V gene encodes CDR1 WNHNN and CDR2 SYGVQD (reference sequence).

This clonotype originated in a man aged 50-60 years who had recovered from COVID-19. Sequencing was carried out using peripheral blood. V usage is TRBV10-1 and J usage is TRBJ2-2; D might be TRBD2 (6 bases). The CDR3 here is CASSESECRAGTGELFF. The DNA of the CDR3 is TGCGCCAGCAGTGAGTCAGAGTGCAGGGCGGGGACCGGGGAGCTGTTTTTT.